This T cell receptor (beta chain) was obtained from a study of early T cells in non-severe SARS-CoV-2 infection. General study points: Matching against VDJdb likely underestimated virus-specific expansions, favoring anti-spike CD8.

In the case of this clonotype: The antigen remains unidentified.

V was cut by 1 base and J by 1 base, with 5 bases left in between. The germline V gene encodes CDR1 SGHNT and CDR2 YYREEE (reference sequence). The length of the CDR3 is 13 residues. MiXCR, applied by TCRdb to the 5' RACE reads, yields one record per CDR3 protein. This table has tens of thousands of distinct CDR3 sequences, less than 20% appearing once. The TCR was taken from an adult who was a healthcare worker with PCR-confirmed SARS-CoV-2 infection or an uninfected control (not recorded which). The chain has TRBV5-4 and TRBJ1-1, with D unclear. The material was whole blood, obtained at baseline. CDR3 region: CASSLWRNTEAFF. In nucleotides, the CDR3 is TGTGCCAGCAGCTTGTGGAGGAACACTGAAGCTTTCTTT.